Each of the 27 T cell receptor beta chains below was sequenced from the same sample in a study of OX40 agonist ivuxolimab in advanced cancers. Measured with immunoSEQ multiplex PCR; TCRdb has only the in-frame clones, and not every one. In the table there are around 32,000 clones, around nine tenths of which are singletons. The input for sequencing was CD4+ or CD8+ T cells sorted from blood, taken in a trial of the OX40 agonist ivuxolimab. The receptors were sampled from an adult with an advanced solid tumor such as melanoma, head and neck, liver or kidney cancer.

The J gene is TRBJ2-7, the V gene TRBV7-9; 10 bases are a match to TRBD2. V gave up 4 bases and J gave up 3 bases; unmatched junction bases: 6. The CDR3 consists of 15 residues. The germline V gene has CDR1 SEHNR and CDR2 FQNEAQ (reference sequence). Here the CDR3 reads CASSSSGTSDYEQYF. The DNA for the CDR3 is TGTGCCAGCAGCTCCTCCGGGACTAGCGACTACGAGCAGTACTTC.

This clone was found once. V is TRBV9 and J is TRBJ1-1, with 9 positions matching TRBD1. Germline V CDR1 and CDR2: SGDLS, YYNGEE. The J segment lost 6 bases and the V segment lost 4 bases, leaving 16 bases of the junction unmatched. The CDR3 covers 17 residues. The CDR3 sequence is CASSHQGGQGMRAEAFF. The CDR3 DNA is TGTGCCAGCAGCCACCAAGGAGGACAGGGGATGAGGGCTGAAGCTTTCTTT.

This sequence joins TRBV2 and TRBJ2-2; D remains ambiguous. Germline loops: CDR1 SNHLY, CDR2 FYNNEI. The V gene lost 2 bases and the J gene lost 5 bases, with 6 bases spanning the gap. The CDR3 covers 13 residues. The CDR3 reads CASSEYLTGELFF. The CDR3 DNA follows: TGTGCCAGCAGTGAATATTTAACCGGGGAGCTGTTTTTT.

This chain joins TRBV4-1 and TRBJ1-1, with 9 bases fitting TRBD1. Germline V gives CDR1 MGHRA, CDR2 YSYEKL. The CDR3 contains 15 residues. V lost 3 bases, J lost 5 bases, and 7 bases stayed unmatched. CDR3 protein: CASSHSGTGRTEAFF. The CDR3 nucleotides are TGCGCCAGCAGCCACTCCGGGACAGGGAGGACTGAAGCTTTCTTT.

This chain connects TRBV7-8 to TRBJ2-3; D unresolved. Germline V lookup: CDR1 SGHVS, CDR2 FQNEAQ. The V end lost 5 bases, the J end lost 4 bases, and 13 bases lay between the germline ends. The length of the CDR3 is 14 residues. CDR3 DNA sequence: TGTGCCAGCAGCACCTCCGGTGGGGCAGATACGCAGTATTTT. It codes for CASSTSGGADTQYF.

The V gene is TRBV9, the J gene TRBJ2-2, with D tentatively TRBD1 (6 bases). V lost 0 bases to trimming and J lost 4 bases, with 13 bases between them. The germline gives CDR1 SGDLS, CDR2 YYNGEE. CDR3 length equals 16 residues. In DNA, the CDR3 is TGTGCCAGCAGCGTAGGAAGGGGGTGGGCCACCGGGGAGCTGTTTTTT. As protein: CASSVGRGWATGELFF. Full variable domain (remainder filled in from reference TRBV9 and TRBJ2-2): DSGVTQTPKHLITATGQRVTLRCSPRSGDLSVYWYQQSLDQGLQFLIQYYNGEERAKGNILERFSAQQFPDLHSELNLSSLELGDSALYFCASSVGRGWATGELFFGEGSRLTVL.

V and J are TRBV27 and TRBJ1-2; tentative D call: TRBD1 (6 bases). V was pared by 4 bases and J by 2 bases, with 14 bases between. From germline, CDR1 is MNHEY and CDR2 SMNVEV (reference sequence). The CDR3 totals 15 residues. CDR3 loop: CASSSHRDVNYGYTF. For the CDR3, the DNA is TGTGCCAGCAGTTCCCACAGGGACGTGAACTATGGCTACACCTTC.

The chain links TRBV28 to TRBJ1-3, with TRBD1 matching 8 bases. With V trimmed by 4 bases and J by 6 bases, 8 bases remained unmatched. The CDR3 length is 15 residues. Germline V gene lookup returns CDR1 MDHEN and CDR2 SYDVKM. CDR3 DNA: TGTGCCAGCAGTTCGTACAGGGGGTATGAAAACACCATATATTTT. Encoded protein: CASSSYRGYENTIYF.

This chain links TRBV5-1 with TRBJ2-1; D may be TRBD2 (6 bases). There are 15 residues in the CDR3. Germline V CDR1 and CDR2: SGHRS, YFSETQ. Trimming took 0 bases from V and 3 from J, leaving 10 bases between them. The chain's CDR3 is CASSLDGGNYNEQFF. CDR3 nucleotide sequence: TGCGCCAGCAGCTTGGATGGGGGGAACTACAATGAGCAGTTCTTC.

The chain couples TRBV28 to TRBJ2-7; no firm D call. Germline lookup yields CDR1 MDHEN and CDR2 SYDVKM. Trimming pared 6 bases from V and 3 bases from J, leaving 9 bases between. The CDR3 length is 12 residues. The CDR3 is CASSPANYEQYF. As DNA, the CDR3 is TGTGCCAGCAGCCCTGCAAACTACGAGCAGTACTTC.

CDR3 nucleotides: TGTGCCCCCCGACAAGCGGGGATGGTCAAGAATGAGCAGTTCTTC. This sequence encodes CAPRQAGMVKNEQFF. This chain joins TRBV6-4 and TRBJ2-1; 7 bases are shared with TRBD2. Germline CDR1 reads MRHNA; CDR2 reads SNTAGT. With 11 bases clipped from V and 7 bases from J, the junction kept 17 bases outside the gene matches. The CDR3 totals 15 residues.

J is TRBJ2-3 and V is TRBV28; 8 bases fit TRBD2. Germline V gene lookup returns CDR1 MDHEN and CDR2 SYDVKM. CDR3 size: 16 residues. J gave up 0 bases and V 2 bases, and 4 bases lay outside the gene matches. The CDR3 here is CASSLGVAGSTDTQYF. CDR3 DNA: TGTGCCAGCAGTTTAGGAGTAGCGGGGAGCACAGATACGCAGTATTTT.

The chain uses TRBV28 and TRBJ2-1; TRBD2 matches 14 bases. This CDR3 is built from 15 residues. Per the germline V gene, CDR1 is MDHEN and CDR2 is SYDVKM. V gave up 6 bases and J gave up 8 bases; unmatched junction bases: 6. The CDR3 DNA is TGTGCCAGCAGCCCCGGGACTAGCGGGGGCGATGAGCAGTTCTTC. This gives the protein CASSPGTSGGDEQFF.

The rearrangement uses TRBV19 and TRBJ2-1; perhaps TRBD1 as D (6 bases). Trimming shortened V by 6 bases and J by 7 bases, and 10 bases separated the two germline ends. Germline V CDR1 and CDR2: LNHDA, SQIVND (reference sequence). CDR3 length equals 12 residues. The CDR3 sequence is CASRTGVNEQFF. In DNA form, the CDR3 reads TGTGCCAGTAGGACAGGCGTTAATGAGCAGTTCTTC.

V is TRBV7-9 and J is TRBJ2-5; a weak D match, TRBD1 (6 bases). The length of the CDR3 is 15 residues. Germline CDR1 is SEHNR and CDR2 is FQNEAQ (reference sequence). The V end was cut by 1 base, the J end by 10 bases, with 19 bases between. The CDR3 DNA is TGTGCCAGCAGCTTAGTGGTCGGGGCAGGGGCGATCCAGTACTTC. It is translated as CASSLVVGAGAIQYF.

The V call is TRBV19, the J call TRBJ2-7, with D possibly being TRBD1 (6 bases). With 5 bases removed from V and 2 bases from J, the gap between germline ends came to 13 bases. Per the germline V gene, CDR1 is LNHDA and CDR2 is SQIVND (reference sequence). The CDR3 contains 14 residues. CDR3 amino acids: CASSPGTSTYEQYF. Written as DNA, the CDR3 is TGTGCCAGTAGTCCCGGGACAAGTACCTACGAGCAGTACTTC.

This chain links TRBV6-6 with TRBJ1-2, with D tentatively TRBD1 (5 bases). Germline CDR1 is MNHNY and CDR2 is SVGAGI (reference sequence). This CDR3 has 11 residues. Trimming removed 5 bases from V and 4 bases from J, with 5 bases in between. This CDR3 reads CASSDSYGYTF. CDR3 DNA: TGTGCCAGCAGTGACAGCTATGGCTACACCTTC.

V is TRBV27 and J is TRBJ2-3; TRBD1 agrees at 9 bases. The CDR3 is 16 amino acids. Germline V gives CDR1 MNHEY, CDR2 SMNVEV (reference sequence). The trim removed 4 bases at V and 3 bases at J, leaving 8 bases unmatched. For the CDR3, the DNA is TGTGCCAGCAGTTCTACCCGGGACAGGGTAACAGATACGCAGTATTTT. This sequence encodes CASSSTRDRVTDTQYF.

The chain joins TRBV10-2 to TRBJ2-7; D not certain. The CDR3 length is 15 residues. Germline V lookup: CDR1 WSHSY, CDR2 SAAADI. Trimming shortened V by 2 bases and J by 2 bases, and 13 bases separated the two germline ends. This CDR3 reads CASSEGAVPAYEQYF. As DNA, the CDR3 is TGCGCCAGCAGTGAGGGTGCGGTCCCGGCCTACGAGCAGTACTTC.

The CDR3 loop is CASSNAGNYEQYF. The DNA for the CDR3 is TGTGCCAGTAGTAATGCGGGAAACTACGAGCAGTACTTC. The gene calls are TRBV19 and TRBJ2-7; D may be TRBD2 (6 bases). This CDR3 region has 13 residues. V was pared by 4 bases and J by 3 bases, with 10 bases between. CDR1 is LNHDA, CDR2 SQIVND, per germline (reference sequence).

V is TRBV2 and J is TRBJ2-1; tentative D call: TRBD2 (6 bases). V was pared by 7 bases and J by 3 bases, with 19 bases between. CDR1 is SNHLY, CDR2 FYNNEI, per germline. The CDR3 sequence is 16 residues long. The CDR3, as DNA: TGTGCCAGCATCCGTGGCGGTCGCGGGAACTACAATGAGCAGTTCTTC. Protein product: CASIRGGRGNYNEQFF.

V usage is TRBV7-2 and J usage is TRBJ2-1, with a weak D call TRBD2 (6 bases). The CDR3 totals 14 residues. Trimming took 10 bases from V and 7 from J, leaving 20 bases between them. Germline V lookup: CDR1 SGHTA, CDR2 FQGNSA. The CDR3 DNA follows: TGTGCCACCGGAGGGCCCAACCAGGTAAATGAGCAGTTCTTC. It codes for CATGGPNQVNEQFF.

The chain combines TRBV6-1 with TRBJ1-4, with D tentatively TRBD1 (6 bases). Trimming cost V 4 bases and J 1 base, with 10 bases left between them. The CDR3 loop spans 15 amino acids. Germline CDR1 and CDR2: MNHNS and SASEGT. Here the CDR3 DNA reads TGTGCCAGCAGTGGACGGACAGAAACTAATGAAAAACTGTTTTTT. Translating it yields CASSGRTETNEKLFF.

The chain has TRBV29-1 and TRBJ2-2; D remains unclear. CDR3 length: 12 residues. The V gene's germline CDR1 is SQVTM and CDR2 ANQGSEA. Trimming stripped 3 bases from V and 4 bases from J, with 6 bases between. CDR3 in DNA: TGCAGCGTTGATAACGGCACCGGGGAGCTGTTTTTT. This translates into CSVDNGTGELFF.

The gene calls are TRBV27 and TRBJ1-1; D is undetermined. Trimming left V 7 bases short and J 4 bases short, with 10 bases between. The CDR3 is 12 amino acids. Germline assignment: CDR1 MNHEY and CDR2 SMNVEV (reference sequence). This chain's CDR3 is CASKSEFTEAFF. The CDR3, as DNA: TGTGCCAGCAAGTCGGAGTTCACTGAAGCTTTCTTT.

The DNA for the CDR3 is TGTGCCAGCAGCGTAGCCGGGGGATCAGATACGCAGTATTTT. Translated: CASSVAGGSDTQYF. The chain carries TRBV9 and TRBJ2-3; possible D gene TRBD2, 6 bases. Trimming removed 0 bases from V and 4 bases from J, with 9 bases in between. CDR1 is SGDLS, CDR2 YYNGEE, per germline. The CDR3 has 14 residues.

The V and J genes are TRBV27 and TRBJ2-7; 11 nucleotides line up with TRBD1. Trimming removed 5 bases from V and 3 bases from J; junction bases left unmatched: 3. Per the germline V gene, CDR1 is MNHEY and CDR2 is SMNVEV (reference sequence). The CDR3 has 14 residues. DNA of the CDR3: TGTGCCAGCAGTCCAGGGACAGGGGGCTACGAGCAGTACTTC. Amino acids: CASSPGTGGYEQYF.